The T cell receptor (beta chain) under discussion was sequenced for a study of cytomegalovirus exposure and HLA in healthy donors. Study details: Falling in the Caucasian-associated ancestry cluster were 80% to 85% of some 400 genotyped donors.

With respect to this clone: Its specificity is not known.

Overall study results and limits: In vitro confirmation showed three CMV-associated chains to be CMV antigen specific.

The CDR3 runs 14 residues. Germline CDR1 and CDR2: KGHSH and LQKENI. V was clipped by 6 bases and J by 4 bases, with 15 bases between them. Primers for the PCR totalled 60 Vbeta and 13 Jbeta. Sequenced by immunoSEQ multiplex PCR; TCRdb stores in-frame clones only, minus some. The sample carries approximately 150,000 clones, 75% to 85% recorded once. This sequence was found in a woman between 45 and 60 years old in good health and CMV-seropositive. Material for sequencing was PBMCs. The chain employs TRBV18 and TRBJ1-1, with D possibly matching TRBD1 (6 bases). The CDR3 region is CASSLGGGVTEAFF. CDR3 coding DNA: TGTGCCAGCTCCCTGGGAGGGGGAGTCACTGAAGCTTTCTTT.